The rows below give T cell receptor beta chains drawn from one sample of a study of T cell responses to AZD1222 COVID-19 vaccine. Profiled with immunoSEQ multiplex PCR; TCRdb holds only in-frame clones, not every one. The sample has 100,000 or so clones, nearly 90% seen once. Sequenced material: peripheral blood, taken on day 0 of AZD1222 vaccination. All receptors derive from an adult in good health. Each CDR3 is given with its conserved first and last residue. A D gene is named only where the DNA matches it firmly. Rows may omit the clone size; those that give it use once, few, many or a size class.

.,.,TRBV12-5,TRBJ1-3,TGTGCTAGTGCCTTTGGGGGAGGCTCTGGAAACACCATATATTTT,CASAFGGGSGNTIYF
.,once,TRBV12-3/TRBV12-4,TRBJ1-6,TGTGCCAGCAGTTTAGGCAGCCGTTCACCCCTCCACTTT,CASSLGSRSPLHF
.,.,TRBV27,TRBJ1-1,TGTGCCAGCAGCGACTCGGACACCGGCCCTGAAGCTTTCTTT,CASSDSDTGPEAFF
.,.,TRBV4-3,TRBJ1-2,TGCGCCAGCAGCCAAGATCTGACGGGGGGGTATCTTCGTGGCTACACCTTC,CASSQDLTGGYLRGYTF
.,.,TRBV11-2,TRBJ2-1,TGTGCCAGCAGGGCCCCTACCGATGTTCCCAATGAGCAGTTCTTC,CASRAPTDVPNEQFF
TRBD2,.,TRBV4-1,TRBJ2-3,TGCGCCAGCAGCCAAGAAGGACAACTAGCGGGGTTCCCAGATACGCAGTATTTT,CASSQEGQLAGFPDTQYF
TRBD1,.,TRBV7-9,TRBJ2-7,TGTGCCAGCCAAGGGGGCTTCTCCTACGAGCAGTACTTC,CASQGGFSYEQYF
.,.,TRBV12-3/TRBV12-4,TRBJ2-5,TGTGCCAGCAGTTTAGTTCGGGAGACCCAGTACTTC,CASSLVRETQYF
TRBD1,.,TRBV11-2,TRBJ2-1,TGTGCCAGCAGGGCGACAGGGGAACCCTACAATGAGCAGTTCTTC,CASRATGEPYNEQFF
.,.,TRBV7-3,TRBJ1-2,TGTGCCAGCAGCCGATCCCCGGGGGCCGACTATGGCTACACCTTC,CASSRSPGADYGYTF
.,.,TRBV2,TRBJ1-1,TGTGCCAGCAGTGAAATTTTCTCTGAAGCTTTCTTT,CASSEIFSEAFF
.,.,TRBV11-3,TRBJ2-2,TGTGCCAGCAGCTTAGCCTTCCCCCAGGGCCCCGAACAGAACACCGGGGAGCTGTTTTTT,CASSLAFPQGPEQNTGELFF
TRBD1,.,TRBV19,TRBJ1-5,TGTGCCAGTAGTTCCCGGGACAGACTAGGTCAGCCCCAGCATTTT,CASSSRDRLGQPQHF
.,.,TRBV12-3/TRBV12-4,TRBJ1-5,TGTGCCAGCAGCCCAACGGGGGTTCAGCCCCAGCATTTT,CASSPTGVQPQHF
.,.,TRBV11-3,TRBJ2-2,TGTGCCAGCAGCCCTGGGACGGACACCGGGGAGCTGTTTTTT,CASSPGTDTGELFF
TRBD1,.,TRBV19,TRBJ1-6,TGTGCCAGTAGCCCCCGACAGGGAACTAATTCACCCCTCCACTTT,CASSPRQGTNSPLHF
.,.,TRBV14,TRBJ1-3,TGTGCCAGCAGCCTAGGGCTCGGAAACACCATATATTTT,CASSLGLGNTIYF
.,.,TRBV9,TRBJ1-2,TGTGCCAGCAGCGTAGCGGGTGCCCCGAGTGTGGATGGCCACACCTTC,CASSVAGAPSVDGHTF
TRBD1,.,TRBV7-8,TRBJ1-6,TGTGCCAGCAGCTTACGGGACAGTAATAATTCACCCCTCCACTTT,CASSLRDSNNSPLHF
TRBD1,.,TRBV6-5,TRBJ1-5,TGTGCCAGCAGGGACCGACAGGGCCTTGGTCAGCCCCAGCATTTT,CASRDRQGLGQPQHF
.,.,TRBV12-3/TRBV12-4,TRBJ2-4,TGTGCCAGCAGCCTAGGGAAAAACATTCAGTACTTC,CASSLGKNIQYF
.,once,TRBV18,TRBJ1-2,TGTGCCAGCTCACCAACTTCCGCTAACTATGGCTACACCTTC,CASSPTSANYGYTF
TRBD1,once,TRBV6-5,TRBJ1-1,TGTGCCAGCAGCCGGGACAGTTCTCTGAACACTGAAGCTTTCTTT,CASSRDSSLNTEAFF
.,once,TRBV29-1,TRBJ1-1,TGCAGCGTTGAAACAGGCGGGGCTTTCTTT,CSVETGGAFF
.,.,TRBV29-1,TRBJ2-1,TGCAGCGTTGAAGATCCAGGGGCACCTGAGCAGTTCTTC,CSVEDPGAPEQFF
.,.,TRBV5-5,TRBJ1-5,TGTGCCAGCAGCTTGCCAGGGATCAATCAGCCCCAGCATTTT,CASSLPGINQPQHF
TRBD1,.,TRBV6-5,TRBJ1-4,TGTGCCAGCAGAGACAGGGTTGCAACTAATGAAAAACTGTTTTTT,CASRDRVATNEKLFF
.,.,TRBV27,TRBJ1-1,TGTGCCAGCAGTCCGTCCGGGGGCCGTAAAATATCTTTCTTT,CASSPSGGRKISFF
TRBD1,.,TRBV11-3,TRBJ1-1,TGTGCCAGCAGCTTAGTACTCCCCACAGGGGGGAACACTGAAGCTTTCTTT,CASSLVLPTGGNTEAFF
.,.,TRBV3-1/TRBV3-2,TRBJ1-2,TGTGCCAGCAGCCAACCAGGGGCGAACTATGGCTACACCTTC,CASSQPGANYGYTF
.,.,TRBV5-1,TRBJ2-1,TGTGCCAGCCGTATAACAATGTCTCGCTACAATGAGCAGTTCTTC,CASRITMSRYNEQFF
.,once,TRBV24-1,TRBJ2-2,TGTGCCACCAGTGATTCGATTTGGAGTACCGGGGAGCTGTTTTTT,CATSDSIWSTGELFF
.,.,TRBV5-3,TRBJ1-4,TGTGCCAGAAGCTTGCTATCGACCCCAAGGGCTGAAAAACTGTTTTTT,CARSLLSTPRAEKLFF
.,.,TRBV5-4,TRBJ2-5,TGTGCCAGCAGCTTCCGGACTACTGGGGAGACCCAGTACTTC,CASSFRTTGETQYF
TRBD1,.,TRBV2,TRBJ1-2,TGTGCCAGCAGACCCGGGACAGTCTATGGCTACACCTTC,CASRPGTVYGYTF
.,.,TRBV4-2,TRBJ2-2,TGTGCCAGCAGCCAACGGGGGCGGGAAGACACCGGGGAGCTGTTTTTT,CASSQRGREDTGELFF
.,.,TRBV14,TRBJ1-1,TGTGCCAGCAGCCATTCGGGGGGCGAAGCTTTCTTT,CASSHSGGEAFF